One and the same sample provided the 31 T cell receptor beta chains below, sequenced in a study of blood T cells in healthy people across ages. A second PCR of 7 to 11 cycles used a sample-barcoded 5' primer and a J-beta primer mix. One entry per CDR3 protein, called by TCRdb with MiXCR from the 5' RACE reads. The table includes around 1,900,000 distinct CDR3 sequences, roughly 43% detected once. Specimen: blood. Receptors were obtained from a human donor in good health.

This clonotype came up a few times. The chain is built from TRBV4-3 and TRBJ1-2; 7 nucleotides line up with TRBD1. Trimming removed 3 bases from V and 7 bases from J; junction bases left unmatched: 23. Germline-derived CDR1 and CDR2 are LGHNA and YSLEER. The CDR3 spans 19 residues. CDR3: CASSHYYHTETGRGAGYTF. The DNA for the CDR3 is TGCGCCAGCAGCCACTATTACCACACCGAGACAGGGCGTGGGGCTGGCTACACCTTC.

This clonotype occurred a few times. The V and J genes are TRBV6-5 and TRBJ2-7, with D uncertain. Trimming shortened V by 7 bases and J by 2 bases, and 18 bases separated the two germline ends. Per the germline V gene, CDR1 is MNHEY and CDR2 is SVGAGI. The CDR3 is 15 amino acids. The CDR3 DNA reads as TGTGCCAGCAAGGTTTGGGATCGATGGCCCTACGAGCAGTACTTC. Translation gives CASKVWDRWPYEQYF.

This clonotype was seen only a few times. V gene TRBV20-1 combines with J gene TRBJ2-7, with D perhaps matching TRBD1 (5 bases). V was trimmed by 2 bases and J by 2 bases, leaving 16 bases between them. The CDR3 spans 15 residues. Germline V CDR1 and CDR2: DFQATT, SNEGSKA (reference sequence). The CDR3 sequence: CSARPDSVIPYEQYF. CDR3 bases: TGCAGTGCTAGACCCGACAGCGTCATCCCCTACGAGCAGTACTTC.

The CDR3 nucleotides are TGTGCCAGCAGTTCCCAGGGAGGGAGGATTGAAGCTTTCTTT. It encodes CASSSQGGRIEAFF. The chain recombines TRBV6-2 or TRBV6-3 with TRBJ1-1, with a possible D match to TRBD1 (5 bases). V shed 4 bases and J shed 7 bases, with 16 bases lying between them. CDR3 size: 14 residues. CDR1 is MNHEY and CDR2 is SVGEGT in the germline V gene.

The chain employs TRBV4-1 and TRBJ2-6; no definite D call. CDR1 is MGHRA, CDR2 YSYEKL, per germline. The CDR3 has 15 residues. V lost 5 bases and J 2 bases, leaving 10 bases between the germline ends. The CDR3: CASSSRSPGANVLTF. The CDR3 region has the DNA TGCGCCAGCAGCTCAAGGTCCCCTGGGGCCAACGTCCTGACTTTC.

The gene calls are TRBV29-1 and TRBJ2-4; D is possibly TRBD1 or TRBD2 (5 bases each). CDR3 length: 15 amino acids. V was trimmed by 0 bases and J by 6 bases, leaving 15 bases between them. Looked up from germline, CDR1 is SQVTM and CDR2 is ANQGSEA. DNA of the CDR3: TGCAGCGTTGAAGATGGGACGACAGACCCAAACATTCAGTACTTC. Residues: CSVEDGTTDPNIQYF.

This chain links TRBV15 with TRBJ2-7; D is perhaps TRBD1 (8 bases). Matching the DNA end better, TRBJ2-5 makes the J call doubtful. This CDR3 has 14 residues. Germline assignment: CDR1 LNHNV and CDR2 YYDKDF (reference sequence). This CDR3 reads CATDRGGQEETQYF. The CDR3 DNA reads TGTGCCACTGACCGCGGGGGACAGGAAGAGACCCAGTACTTC.

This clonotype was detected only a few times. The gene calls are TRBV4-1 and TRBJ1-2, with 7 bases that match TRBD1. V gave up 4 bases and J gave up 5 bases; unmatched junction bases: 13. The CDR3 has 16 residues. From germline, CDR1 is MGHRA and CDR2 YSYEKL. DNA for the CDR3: TGCGCCAGCAGCCCCCGACAGGGACAAATTTATTATGGCTACACCTTC. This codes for CASSPRQGQIYYGYTF.

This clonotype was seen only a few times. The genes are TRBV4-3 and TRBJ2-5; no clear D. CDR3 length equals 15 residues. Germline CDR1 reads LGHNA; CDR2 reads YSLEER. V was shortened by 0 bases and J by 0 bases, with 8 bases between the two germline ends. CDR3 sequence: CASSQDIGNQETQYF. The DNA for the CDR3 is TGCGCCAGCAGCCAAGATATAGGCAACCAAGAGACCCAGTACTTC.

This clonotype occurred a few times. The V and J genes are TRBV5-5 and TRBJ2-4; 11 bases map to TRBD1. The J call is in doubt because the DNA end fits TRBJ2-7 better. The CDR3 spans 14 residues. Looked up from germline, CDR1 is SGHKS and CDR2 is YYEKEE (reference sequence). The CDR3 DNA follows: TGTGCCAGCACCGGGACAGGGGGTCCCTACGAGCAGTACTTC. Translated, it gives CASTGTGGPYEQYF.

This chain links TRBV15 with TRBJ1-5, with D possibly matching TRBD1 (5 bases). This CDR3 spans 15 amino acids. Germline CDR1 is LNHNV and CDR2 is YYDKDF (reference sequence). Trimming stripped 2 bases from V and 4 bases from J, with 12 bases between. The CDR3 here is CATSRQGSSNQPQHF. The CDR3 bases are TGTGCCACCAGCAGACAGGGAAGTTCAAATCAGCCCCAGCATTTT.

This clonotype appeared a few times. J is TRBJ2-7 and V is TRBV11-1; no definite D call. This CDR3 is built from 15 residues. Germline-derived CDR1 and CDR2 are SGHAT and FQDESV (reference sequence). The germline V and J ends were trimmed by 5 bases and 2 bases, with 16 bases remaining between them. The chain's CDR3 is CASSPQTSRPYEQYF. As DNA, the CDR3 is TGTGCCAGCAGCCCGCAGACATCGAGGCCCTACGAGCAGTACTTC.

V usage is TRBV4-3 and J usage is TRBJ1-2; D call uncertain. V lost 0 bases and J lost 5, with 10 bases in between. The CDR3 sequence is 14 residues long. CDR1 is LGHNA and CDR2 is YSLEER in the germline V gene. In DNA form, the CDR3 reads TGCGCCAGCAGCCAAGATCTCCGGACGTATGGCTACACCTTC. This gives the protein CASSQDLRTYGYTF.

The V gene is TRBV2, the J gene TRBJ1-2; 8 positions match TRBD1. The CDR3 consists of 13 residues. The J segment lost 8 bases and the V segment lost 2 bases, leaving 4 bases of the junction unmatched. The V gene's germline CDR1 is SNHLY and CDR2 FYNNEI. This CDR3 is CASSEFRGLGYTF. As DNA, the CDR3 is TGTGCCAGCAGTGAATTCAGGGGGCTGGGCTACACCTTC.

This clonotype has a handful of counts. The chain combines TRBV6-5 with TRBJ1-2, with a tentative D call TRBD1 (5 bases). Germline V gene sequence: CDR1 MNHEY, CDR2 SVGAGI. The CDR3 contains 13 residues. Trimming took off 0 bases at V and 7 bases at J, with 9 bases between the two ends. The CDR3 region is CASSYSQAGGYTF. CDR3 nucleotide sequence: TGTGCCAGCAGTTACTCACAGGCTGGTGGCTACACCTTC.

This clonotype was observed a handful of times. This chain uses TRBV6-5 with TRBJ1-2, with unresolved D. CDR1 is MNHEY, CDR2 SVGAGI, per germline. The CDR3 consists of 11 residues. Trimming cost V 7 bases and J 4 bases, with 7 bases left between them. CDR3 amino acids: CASKNGYGYTF. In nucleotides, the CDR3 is TGTGCCAGCAAAAACGGCTATGGCTACACCTTC.

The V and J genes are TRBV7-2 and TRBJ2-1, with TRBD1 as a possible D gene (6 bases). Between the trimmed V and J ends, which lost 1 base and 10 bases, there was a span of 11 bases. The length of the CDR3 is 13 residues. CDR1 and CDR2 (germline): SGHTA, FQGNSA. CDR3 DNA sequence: TGTGCCAGCAGCTTAGACAGGGTATTGGAGCAGTTCTTC. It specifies CASSLDRVLEQFF.

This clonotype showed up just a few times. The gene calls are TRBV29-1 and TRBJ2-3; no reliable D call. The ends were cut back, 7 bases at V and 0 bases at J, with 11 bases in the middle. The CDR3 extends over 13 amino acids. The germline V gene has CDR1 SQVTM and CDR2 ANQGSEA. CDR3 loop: CSAVTTSTDTQYF. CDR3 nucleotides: TGCAGCGCTGTAACCACTAGCACAGATACGCAGTATTTT.

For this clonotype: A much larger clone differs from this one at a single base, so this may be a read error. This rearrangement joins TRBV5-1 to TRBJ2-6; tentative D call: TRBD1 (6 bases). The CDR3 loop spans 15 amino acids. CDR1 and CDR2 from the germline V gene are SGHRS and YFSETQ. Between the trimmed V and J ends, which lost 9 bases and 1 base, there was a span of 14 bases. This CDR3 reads CANRPRGSGANVLTF. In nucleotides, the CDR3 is TGCGCCAACAGACCCAGGGGATCTGGGGCCAACGTCCTGACTTTC. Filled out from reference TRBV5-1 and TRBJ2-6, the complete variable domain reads KAGVTQTPRYLIKTRGQQVTLSCSPISGHRSVSWYQQTPGQGLQFLFEYFSETQRNKGNFPGRFSGRQFSNSRSEMNVSTLELGDSALYLCANRPRGSGANVLTFGAGSRLTVL.

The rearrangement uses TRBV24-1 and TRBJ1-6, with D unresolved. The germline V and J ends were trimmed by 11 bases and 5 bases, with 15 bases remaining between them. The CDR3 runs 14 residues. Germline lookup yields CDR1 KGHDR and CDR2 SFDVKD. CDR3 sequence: CASRDDPNNSPLHF. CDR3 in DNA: TGTGCCAGCAGAGACGATCCCAATAATTCACCCCTCCACTTT.

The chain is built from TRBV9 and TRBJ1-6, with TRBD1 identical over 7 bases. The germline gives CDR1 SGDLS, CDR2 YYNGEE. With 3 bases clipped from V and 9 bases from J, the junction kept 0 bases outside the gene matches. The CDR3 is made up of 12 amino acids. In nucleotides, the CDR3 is TGTGCCAGCAGCGCAGGGGGTTCACCCCTCCACTTT. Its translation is CASSAGGSPLHF.

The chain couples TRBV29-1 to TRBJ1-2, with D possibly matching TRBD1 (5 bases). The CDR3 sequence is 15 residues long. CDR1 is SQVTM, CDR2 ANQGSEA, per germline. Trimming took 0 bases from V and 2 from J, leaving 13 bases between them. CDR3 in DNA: TGCAGCGTTGAAGATATGGCAGGGATCAACTATGGCTACACCTTC. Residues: CSVEDMAGINYGYTF.

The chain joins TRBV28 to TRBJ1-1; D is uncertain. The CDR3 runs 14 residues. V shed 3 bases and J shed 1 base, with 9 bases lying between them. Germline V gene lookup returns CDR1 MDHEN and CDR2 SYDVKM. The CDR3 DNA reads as TGTGCCAGCAGTTTTTACGAGGGGAACACTGAAGCTTTCTTT. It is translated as CASSFYEGNTEAFF.

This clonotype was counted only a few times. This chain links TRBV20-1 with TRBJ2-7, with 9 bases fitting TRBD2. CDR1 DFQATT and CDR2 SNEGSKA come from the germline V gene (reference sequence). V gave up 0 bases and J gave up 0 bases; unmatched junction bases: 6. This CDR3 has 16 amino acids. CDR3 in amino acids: CSARDLGGGVSYEQYF. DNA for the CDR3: TGCAGTGCTAGAGATCTGGGCGGGGGGGTCTCCTACGAGCAGTACTTC.

The CDR3: CSVAGRYYNEQFF. The CDR3 bases are TGCAGTGTCGCGGGGCGGTACTACAATGAGCAGTTCTTC. V gene TRBV20-1 combines with J gene TRBJ2-1, with D possibly being TRBD2 (6 bases). The CDR3 has 13 residues. Germline-derived CDR1 and CDR2 are DFQATT and SNEGSKA (reference sequence). V was pared by 7 bases and J by 3 bases, with 13 bases between.

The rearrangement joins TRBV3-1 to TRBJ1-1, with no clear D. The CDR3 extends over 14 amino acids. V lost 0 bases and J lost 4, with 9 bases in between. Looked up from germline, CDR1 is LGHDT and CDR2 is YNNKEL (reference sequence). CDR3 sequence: CASSQEGLGTEAFF. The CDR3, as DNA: TGTGCCAGCAGCCAAGAGGGGTTGGGCACTGAAGCTTTCTTT.

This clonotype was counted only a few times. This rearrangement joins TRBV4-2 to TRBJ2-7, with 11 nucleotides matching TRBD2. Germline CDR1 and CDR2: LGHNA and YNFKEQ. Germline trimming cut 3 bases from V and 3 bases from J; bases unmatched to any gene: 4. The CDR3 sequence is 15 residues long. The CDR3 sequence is CASSHSSGGFYEQYF. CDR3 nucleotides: TGTGCCAGCAGCCACTCTAGCGGGGGGTTCTACGAGCAGTACTTC.

CDR3 sequence (DNA): TGCAGTGCTAGGTCCTACTACGAGCAGTTCTTC. As protein: CSARSYYEQFF. V and J are TRBV20-1 and TRBJ2-1; D gene uncertain. CDR1 DFQATT and CDR2 SNEGSKA come from the germline V gene (reference sequence). CDR3 length: 11 amino acids. The ends were cut back, 3 bases at V and 10 bases at J, with 10 bases in the middle.

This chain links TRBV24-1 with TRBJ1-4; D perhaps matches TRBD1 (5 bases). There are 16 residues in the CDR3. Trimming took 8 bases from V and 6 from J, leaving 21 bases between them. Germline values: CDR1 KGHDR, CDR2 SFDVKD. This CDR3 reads CATTIRGRGIDEKLFF. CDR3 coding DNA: TGTGCCACCACGATCCGGGGGAGGGGTATTGATGAAAAACTGTTTTTT.

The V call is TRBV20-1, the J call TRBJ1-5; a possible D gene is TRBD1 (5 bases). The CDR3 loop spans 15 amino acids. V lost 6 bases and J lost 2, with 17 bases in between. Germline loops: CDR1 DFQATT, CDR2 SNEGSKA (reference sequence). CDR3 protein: CSAPPAGSRNQPQHF. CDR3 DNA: TGCAGTGCCCCACCGGCAGGGTCGCGCAATCAGCCCCAGCATTTT.

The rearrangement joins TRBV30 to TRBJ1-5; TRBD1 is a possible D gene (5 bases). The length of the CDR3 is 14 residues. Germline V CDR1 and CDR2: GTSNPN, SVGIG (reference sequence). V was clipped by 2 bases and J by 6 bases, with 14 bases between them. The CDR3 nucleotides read TGTGCCTGGAGTTCAATGGGGGGGAGTCAGCCCCAGCATTTT. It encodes CAWSSMGGSQPQHF.